These 22 T cell receptor beta chains originate from one sample sequenced in a study of blood T cell repertoires in COVID-19. The method was immunoSEQ multiplex PCR; TCRdb's version includes in-frame clones alone and lacks a portion of them. The profile shows under 300,000 clones, around 84% of them singletons. Sequenced: PBMCs or T cells enriched from blood (not recorded which). The receptors derive from a woman between 45 and 65 years old who had recovered from COVID-19.

The DNA of the CDR3 is TGTGCCAGCAGTTTCCGGGACAACTACGAGCAGTACTTC. This gives the protein CASSFRDNYEQYF. The chain couples TRBV27 to TRBJ2-7, with D perhaps matching TRBD1 (6 bases). V was shortened by 3 bases and J by 3 bases, with 9 bases between the two germline ends. Germline CDR1 MNHEY, CDR2 SMNVEV (reference sequence). The CDR3 extends over 13 amino acids.

This chain joins TRBV5-1 and TRBJ2-5, with a tentative D call TRBD1 (6 bases). The CDR3 contains 13 residues. The germline V gene has CDR1 SGHRS and CDR2 YFSETQ. Trimming shortened V by 7 bases and J by 1 base, and 11 bases separated the two germline ends. The DNA of the CDR3 is TGCGCCAGCGCCGGACAGACCCAAGAGACCCAGTACTTC. Protein: CASAGQTQETQYF.

J is TRBJ1-2 and V is TRBV6-2 or TRBV6-3; 9 bases line up with TRBD1. V was clipped by 4 bases and J by 0 bases; unmatched bases: 6. CDR3 size: 16 residues. Germline-derived CDR1 and CDR2 are MNHEY and SVGEGT. CDR3: CASSFHGTGTNYGYTF. Here the CDR3 DNA reads TGTGCCAGCAGTTTTCACGGGACAGGGACTAACTATGGCTACACCTTC.

The V and J genes are TRBV27 and TRBJ1-1, with 8 bases lining up with TRBD1. Germline V gene data show CDR1 as MNHEY and CDR2 as SMNVEV (reference sequence). This CDR3 is 12 amino acids long. Trimming took 8 bases from V and 7 from J; bases not matched to a gene: 6. In DNA, the CDR3 is TGTGCCAGCCGCAACAGGGGGGGTGAAGCTTTCTTT. It translates to CASRNRGGEAFF.

The V call is TRBV5-1, the J call TRBJ2-2, with a possible D match to TRBD2 (6 bases). This CDR3 spans 16 amino acids. V gave up 1 base and J gave up 4 bases, with 14 bases separating them. Germline CDR1 reads SGHRS; CDR2 reads YFSETQ. In nucleotides, the CDR3 is TGCGCCAGCAGCTTGTCTCTTGGCGGGATCACCGGGGAGCTGTTTTTT. Amino acids: CASSLSLGGITGELFF.

V usage is TRBV27 and J usage is TRBJ2-5; 9 bases align to TRBD2. Per the germline V gene, CDR1 is MNHEY and CDR2 is SMNVEV (reference sequence). The CDR3 has 14 residues. Unmatched junction bases numbered 7, after V lost 7 bases and J lost 4 bases. Here the CDR3 DNA reads TGTGCCAGCAAGAGTAGCGGGAGAGGAGAGACCCAGTACTTC. Translation: CASKSSGRGETQYF.

The CDR3 here is CASSLRIRDTEAFF. In DNA form, the CDR3 reads TGTGCCAGCAGCCTGCGGATCAGGGACACTGAAGCTTTCTTT. The chain recombines TRBV14 with TRBJ1-1, with D possibly TRBD1 on 5 matching bases. The CDR3 has 14 residues. Between the trimmed V and J ends, which lost 4 bases and 3 bases, there was a span of 12 bases. From germline, CDR1 is SGHDN and CDR2 FVKESK.

The chain carries TRBV20-1 and TRBJ2-7; the match to TRBD2 covers 7 bases. Germline loops: CDR1 DFQATT, CDR2 SNEGSKA (reference sequence). The CDR3 spans 16 residues. The ends lost 3 bases at V and 4 bases at J; junction bases unmatched: 15. The CDR3 DNA is TGCAGTGCTAGTGTGCGGGAGCTCTTAATAAGTTACGAGCAGTACTTC. It is translated as CSASVRELLISYEQYF.

This CDR3 is CASSVGLPVGDTQYF. DNA for the CDR3: TGTGCCAGCAGTGTTGGGCTCCCCGTGGGCGATACGCAGTATTTT. The genes are TRBV2 and TRBJ2-3, with D unclear. This CDR3 spans 15 amino acids. CDR1 SNHLY and CDR2 FYNNEI come from the germline V gene. The V gene lost 4 bases and the J gene lost 6 bases, with 17 bases spanning the gap.

There are a few counts of this clone. The V gene is TRBV7-2, the J gene TRBJ2-1; 8 bases line up with TRBD2. Unmatched junction bases numbered 12, after V lost 5 bases and J lost 9 bases. The CDR3 runs to 15 residues. Germline CDR1 SGHTA, CDR2 FQGNSA. The CDR3 DNA reads TGTGCCAGCAGCCAAGGGAGGAGCGGGAGCGCTGAGCAGTTCTTC. This sequence encodes CASSQGRSGSAEQFF.

The chain combines TRBV5-1 with TRBJ1-2; no clear D. V dropped 4 bases and J dropped 5 bases, with 12 bases sitting between them. Germline CDR1 is SGHRS and CDR2 is YFSETQ. The CDR3 sequence is 13 residues long. CDR3 DNA: TGCGCCAGCAGCGAACCAAACTTTTATGGCTACACCTTC. This translates into CASSEPNFYGYTF.

This clone was observed once. The chain combines TRBV4-3 with TRBJ1-6; D not certain. The CDR3 length is 18 residues. CDR1 is LGHNA, CDR2 YSLEER, per germline. The ends were cut back, 0 bases at V and 0 bases at J, with 12 bases in the middle. As DNA, the CDR3 is TGCGCCAGCAGCCAAGAAGGAGGGTTTAGCTCCTATAATTCACCCCTCCACTTT. Translation: CASSQEGGFSSYNSPLHF.

This chain links TRBV5-4 with TRBJ1-6, with 7 bases lining up with TRBD1. CDR1 is SGHNT, CDR2 YYREEE, per germline (reference sequence). The junction had 10 bases not matched to a gene; V was cut back by 3 bases and J by 10 bases. The CDR3 runs to 15 residues. The CDR3 region has the DNA TGTGCCAGCAGCTCCGAGGGGGCCCAAAGGTCACCCCTCCACTTT. Protein: CASSSEGAQRSPLHF.

The chain has TRBV5-1 and TRBJ2-3, with 11 bases matching TRBD2. Germline V CDR1 and CDR2: SGHRS, YFSETQ. The CDR3 runs 16 residues. The trim removed 1 base at V and 2 bases at J, leaving 3 bases unmatched. The CDR3 reads CASSLLAGGNTDTQYF. In nucleotides, the CDR3 is TGCGCCAGCAGCTTGTTAGCGGGAGGGAACACAGATACGCAGTATTTT.

A few counts support this clone. This rearrangement joins TRBV19 to TRBJ1-1, with D uncertain. V dropped 5 bases and J dropped 2 bases, with 15 bases sitting between them. Germline V gene sequence: CDR1 LNHDA, CDR2 SQIVND (reference sequence). The CDR3 totals 15 residues. CDR3 sequence reads: CASSLHQPPNTEAFF. CDR3 in DNA: TGTGCCAGTAGTTTACACCAACCCCCTAACACTGAAGCTTTCTTT. Drawing the rest from reference TRBV19 and TRBJ1-1, the complete variable domain is DGGITQSPKYLFRKEGQNVTLSCEQNLNHDAMYWYRQDPGQGLRLIYYSQIVNDFQKGDIAEGYSVSREKKESFPLTVTSAQKNPTAFYLCASSLHQPPNTEAFFGQGTRLTVV.

The chain is built from TRBV30 and TRBJ1-2, with D possibly TRBD1 on 6 matching bases. The CDR3 covers 14 residues. Germline CDR1 and CDR2: GTSNPN and SVGIG (reference sequence). The V gene lost 1 base and the J gene lost 3 bases, with 12 bases spanning the gap. The CDR3 spells CAWSGDTEYYGYTF. The DNA for the CDR3 is TGTGCCTGGAGTGGGGACACCGAGTACTATGGCTACACCTTC.

This chain joins TRBV14 and TRBJ2-3; 14 positions agree with TRBD2. J lost 2 bases, V lost 4 bases, and 2 bases had no gene match. The CDR3 loop spans 16 amino acids. The V gene's germline CDR1 is SGHDN and CDR2 FVKESK. CDR3 protein: CASSRLAGGITDTQYF. In DNA, the CDR3 is TGTGCCAGCAGCCGACTAGCGGGAGGGATCACAGATACGCAGTATTTT. The full variable domain, rest sourced from reference TRBV14 and TRBJ2-3, is EAGVTQFPSHSVIEKGQTVTLRCDPISGHDNLYWYRRVMGKEIKFLLHFVKESKQDESGMPNNRFLAERTGGTYSTLKVQPAELEDSGVYFCASSRLAGGITDTQYFGPGTRLTVL.

This rearrangement joins TRBV19 to TRBJ2-1; no clear D gene. The V end was cut by 5 bases, the J end by 6 bases, with 8 bases between. The germline V gene has CDR1 LNHDA and CDR2 SQIVND (reference sequence). CDR3 length equals 12 residues. The CDR3 coding sequence is TGTGCCAGTAGTCCCCGTCGCAATGAGCAGTTCTTC. It codes for CASSPRRNEQFF.

This clone was recorded once. This chain joins TRBV3-1 (or the pseudogene TRBV3-2) and TRBJ2-7, with 9 bases matching TRBD2. J was trimmed by 5 bases and V by 2 bases; bases with no gene match: 10. This CDR3 is 16 amino acids long. Per the germline V gene, CDR1 is LGHDT and CDR2 is YNNKEL (reference sequence). CDR3 coding DNA: TGTGCCAGCAGCCAAAAGGGAGCGGGAGGACCGGACGAGCAGTACTTC. It specifies CASSQKGAGGPDEQYF.

This clone occurred once. The chain combines TRBV6-2 or TRBV6-3 with TRBJ1-4, with TRBD1 matching over 7 bases. The CDR3 runs 16 residues. J lost 5 bases, V lost 4 bases, and 10 bases had no gene match. Germline CDR1 and CDR2: MNHEY and SVGEGT. CDR3 sequence reads: CASSSLGDRKNEKLFF. The DNA for the CDR3 is TGTGCCAGCAGTTCTCTTGGGGACAGAAAAAATGAAAAACTGTTTTTT.

J is TRBJ1-3 and V is TRBV6-1; the D is unclear. Per germline, CDR1 MNHNS and CDR2 SASEGT. This CDR3 comprises 14 residues. Between the trimmed V and J ends, which lost 2 bases and 2 bases, there was a span of 7 bases. CDR3 coding DNA: TGTGCCAGCAGTGAACCGGTTACTGGAAACACCATATATTTT. It codes for CASSEPVTGNTIYF.

The J gene is TRBJ2-5, the V gene TRBV27; maybe TRBD2 (5 bases). Trimming removed 8 bases at V and 4 bases at J, with 17 bases between. Per the germline V gene, CDR1 is MNHEY and CDR2 is SMNVEV (reference sequence). The CDR3 extends over 14 amino acids. The DNA of the CDR3 is TGTGCCAGCCAAACCGTCCGGGGTGGAGAGACCCAGTACTTC. Translation: CASQTVRGGETQYF.